These T cell receptor beta chains were read from a single sample in a study of radiotherapy plus CTLA-4 blockade in lung cancer. The protocol was immunoSEQ multiplex PCR, while the TCRdb copy is restricted to in-frame clones and leaves out a portion. Seen here are 85,000 to 90,000 clones, approximately 86% observed once, and the top ten hold 15% to 20%. Here the sequenced sample was peripheral blood, taken from a patient treated with radiotherapy plus ipilimumab. These receptors all stem from a human donor with non-small cell lung cancer that progressed on radiotherapy plus ipilimumab. Each CDR3 is given with its conserved first and last residue. The order of the fields is J gene, V gene, CDR3 protein.

J gene: TRBJ2-5
V gene: TRBV4-2
CDR3 protein: CASSLQGGFQETQYF

J gene: TRBJ2-7
V gene: TRBV28
CDR3 protein: CASRDPAGTVSYEQYF

J gene: TRBJ2-2
V gene: TRBV7-3
CDR3 protein: CASSPGTGELFF

J gene: TRBJ1-4
V gene: TRBV5-1
CDR3 protein: CASSLEGSTNEKLFF

J gene: TRBJ1-2
V gene: TRBV6-5
CDR3 protein: CASSRTGANYGYTF

J gene: TRBJ1-3
V gene: TRBV29-1
CDR3 protein: CSVGGDGDSLF

J gene: TRBJ2-3
V gene: TRBV19
CDR3 protein: CASSTSAGGRIDTQYF

J gene: TRBJ2-5
V gene: TRBV9
CDR3 protein: CASTPGGGHGETQYF

J gene: TRBJ1-1
V gene: TRBV19
CDR3 protein: CASSDLNTEAFF

J gene: TRBJ1-2
V gene: TRBV14
CDR3 protein: CASSQDFGGANYGYTF

J gene: TRBJ2-3
V gene: TRBV28
CDR3 protein: CASSKVGTASTDTQYF

J gene: TRBJ1-2
V gene: TRBV9
CDR3 protein: CASSVRAGASGYTF

J gene: TRBJ1-2
V gene: TRBV5-1
CDR3 protein: CASSSLGEDYGYTF

J gene: TRBJ2-1
V gene: TRBV7-9
CDR3 protein: CASSLLAGGVYEQFF

J gene: TRBJ2-1
V gene: TRBV6-5
CDR3 protein: CASSADRGRVNEQFF

J gene: TRBJ1-2
V gene: TRBV19
CDR3 protein: CASKGEGYGYTF

J gene: TRBJ1-5
V gene: TRBV11-2
CDR3 protein: CASSLQPYPNQPQHF

J gene: TRBJ2-3
V gene: TRBV18
CDR3 protein: CASSPWDNTDTQYF

J gene: TRBJ1-4
V gene: TRBV5-1
CDR3 protein: CASSLAGSGGQEKLFF

J gene: TRBJ2-4
V gene: TRBV7-2
CDR3 protein: CASSLAQGSPNIQYF

J gene: TRBJ2-7
V gene: TRBV4-2
CDR3 protein: CASSQPTPSGRVSSYEQYF

J gene: TRBJ2-1
V gene: TRBV5-1
CDR3 protein: CASSLSGQGNEQFF

J gene: TRBJ2-3
V gene: TRBV7-2
CDR3 protein: CASSLARGSTDTQYF

J gene: TRBJ2-7
V gene: TRBV6-6
CDR3 protein: CASSPRGVGYEQYF

J gene: TRBJ2-5
V gene: TRBV20-1
CDR3 protein: CSAQVFETQYF

J gene: TRBJ2-2
V gene: TRBV2
CDR3 protein: CASSAEAGGELFF

J gene: TRBJ1-2
V gene: TRBV5-8
CDR3 protein: CASSFWGQTNYGYTF

J gene: TRBJ2-1
V gene: TRBV4-3
CDR3 protein: CASSPGQGPINEQFF

J gene: TRBJ2-7
V gene: TRBV6-5
CDR3 protein: CASRDSIREQYF

J gene: TRBJ2-7
V gene: TRBV6-5
CDR3 protein: CASSEQGGEQYF

J gene: TRBJ2-5
V gene: TRBV4-1
CDR3 protein: CASSQSQAGQETQYF

J gene: TRBJ2-3
V gene: TRBV2
CDR3 protein: CASTLREQYTDTQYF

J gene: TRBJ1-2
V gene: TRBV2
CDR3 protein: CASRQRTGGHYGYTF

J gene: TRBJ2-1
V gene: TRBV30
CDR3 protein: CAWSVGTSVLGNEQFF

J gene: TRBJ1-2
V gene: TRBV27
CDR3 protein: CASSLRSAGRGSYGYTF

J gene: TRBJ2-2
V gene: TRBV11-3
CDR3 protein: CASSWLAGVSGELFF

J gene: TRBJ1-1
V gene: TRBV7-2
CDR3 protein: CASSPSELPGAFF